This TCR beta chain comes out of a study of identical twins. This clonotype was counted a few times. cDNA molecules carried unique molecular identifiers, and template switching added a universal primer site. TCRdb re-analysed the 5' RACE reads in MiXCR, keeping a single row per CDR3 protein. The table has 200,000 to 300,000 distinct CDR3 sequences, roughly a tenth seen once. The CDR3 loop spans 17 amino acids. The ends were cut back, 4 bases at V and 2 bases at J, with 20 bases in the middle. Per germline, CDR1 LGHDT and CDR2 YNNKEL (reference sequence). Specimen: memory T cells sorted from blood. The chain is built from TRBV3-1 and TRBJ2-5; no definite D call. This TCR derives from a man in his fifties in good health. The CDR3 sequence: CASSLGIWAVKQETQYF. The CDR3, as DNA: TGTGCCAGCAGCCTAGGTATTTGGGCAGTTAAACAAGAGACCCAGTACTTC.